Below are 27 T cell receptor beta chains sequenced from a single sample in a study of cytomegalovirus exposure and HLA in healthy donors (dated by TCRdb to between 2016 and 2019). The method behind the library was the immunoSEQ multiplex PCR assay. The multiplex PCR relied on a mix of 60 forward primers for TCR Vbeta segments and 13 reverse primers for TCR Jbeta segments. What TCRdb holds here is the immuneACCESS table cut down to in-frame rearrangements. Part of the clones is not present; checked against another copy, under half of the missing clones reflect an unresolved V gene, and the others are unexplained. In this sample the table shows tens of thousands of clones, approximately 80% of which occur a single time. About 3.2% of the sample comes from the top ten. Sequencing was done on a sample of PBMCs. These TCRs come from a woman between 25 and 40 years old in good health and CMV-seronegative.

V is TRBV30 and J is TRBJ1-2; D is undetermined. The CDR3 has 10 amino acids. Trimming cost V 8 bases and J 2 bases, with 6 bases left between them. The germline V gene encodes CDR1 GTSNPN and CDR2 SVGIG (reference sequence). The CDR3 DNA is TGTGCCACAGAGAACTATGGCTACACCTTC. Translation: CATENYGYTF.

The CDR3 coding sequence is TGCGCCAGCACGTGGGGCGGCAATCAGCCCCAGCATTTT. It yields the protein CASTWGGNQPQHF. The chain couples TRBV10-2 to TRBJ1-5, with D possibly TRBD1 on 5 matching bases. V lost 7 bases and J lost 2, with 9 bases in between. The CDR3 is 13 amino acids. CDR1 is WSHSY and CDR2 is SAAADI in the germline V gene.

DNA of the CDR3: TGCGCCAGCAGCTTGGCTACAGCACACGAGCAGTACTTC. This translates into CASSLATAHEQYF. The V call is TRBV5-1, the J call TRBJ2-7; D remains ambiguous. Trimming took off 0 bases at V and 5 bases at J, with 9 bases between the two ends. The CDR3 is 13 residues long. Germline assignment: CDR1 SGHRS and CDR2 YFSETQ.

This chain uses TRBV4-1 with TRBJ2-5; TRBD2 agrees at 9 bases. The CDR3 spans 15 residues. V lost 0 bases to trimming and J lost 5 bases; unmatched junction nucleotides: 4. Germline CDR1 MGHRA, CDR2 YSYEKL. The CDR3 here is CASSQEGTSGETQYF. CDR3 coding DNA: TGCGCCAGCAGCCAAGAGGGAACTAGCGGGGAGACCCAGTACTTC.

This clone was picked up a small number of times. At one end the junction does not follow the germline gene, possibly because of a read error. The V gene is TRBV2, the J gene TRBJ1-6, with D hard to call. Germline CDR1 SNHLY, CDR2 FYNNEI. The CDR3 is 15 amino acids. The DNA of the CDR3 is TGTGCCAGCAGTAAAGCTAGCTCCTATAATTCACCCCTCCACTTT. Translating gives CASSKASSYNSPLHF.

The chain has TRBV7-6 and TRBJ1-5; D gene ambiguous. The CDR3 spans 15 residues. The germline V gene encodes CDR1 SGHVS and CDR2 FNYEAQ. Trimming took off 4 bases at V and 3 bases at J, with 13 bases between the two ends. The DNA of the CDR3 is TGTGCCAGCAGCTCCCAGGAGGGTACCAATCAGCCCCAGCATTTT. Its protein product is CASSSQEGTNQPQHF.

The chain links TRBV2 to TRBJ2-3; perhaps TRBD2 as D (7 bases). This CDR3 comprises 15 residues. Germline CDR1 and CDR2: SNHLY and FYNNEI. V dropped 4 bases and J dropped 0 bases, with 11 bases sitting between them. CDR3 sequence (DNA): TGTGCCAGCAGTGGGGGGGGGCTTAGCACAGATACGCAGTATTTT. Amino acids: CASSGGGLSTDTQYF.

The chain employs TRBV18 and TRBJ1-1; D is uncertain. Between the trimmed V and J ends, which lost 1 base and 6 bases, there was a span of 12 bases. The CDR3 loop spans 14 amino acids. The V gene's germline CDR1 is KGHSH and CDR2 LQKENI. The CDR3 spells CASSPQRDEAEAFF. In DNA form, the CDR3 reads TGTGCCAGCTCACCACAAAGAGACGAGGCTGAAGCTTTCTTT.

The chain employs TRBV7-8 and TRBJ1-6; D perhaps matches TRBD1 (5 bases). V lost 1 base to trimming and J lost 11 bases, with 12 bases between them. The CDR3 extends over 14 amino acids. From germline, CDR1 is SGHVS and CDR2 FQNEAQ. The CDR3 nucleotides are TGTGCCAGCAGCTTAGTTACGGGGGAAGCACCCCTCCACTTT. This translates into CASSLVTGEAPLHF.

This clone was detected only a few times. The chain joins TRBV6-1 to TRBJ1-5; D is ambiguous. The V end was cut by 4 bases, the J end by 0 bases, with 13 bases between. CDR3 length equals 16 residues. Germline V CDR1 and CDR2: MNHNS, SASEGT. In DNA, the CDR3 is TGTGCCAGCAGTGCCGAAGGAGCTCATAGCAATCAGCCCCAGCATTTT. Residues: CASSAEGAHSNQPQHF.

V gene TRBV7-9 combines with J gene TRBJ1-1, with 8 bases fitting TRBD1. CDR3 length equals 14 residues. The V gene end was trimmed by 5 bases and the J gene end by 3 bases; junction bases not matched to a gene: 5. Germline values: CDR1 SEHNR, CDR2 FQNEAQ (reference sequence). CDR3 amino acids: CASSGQGAYTEAFF. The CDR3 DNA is TGTGCCAGCAGCGGACAGGGTGCGTACACTGAAGCTTTCTTT.

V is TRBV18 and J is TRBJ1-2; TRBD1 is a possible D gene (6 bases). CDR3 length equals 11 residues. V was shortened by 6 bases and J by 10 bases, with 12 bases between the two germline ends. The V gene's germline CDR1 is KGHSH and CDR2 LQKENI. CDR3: CASSTGWDYTF. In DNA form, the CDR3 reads TGTGCCAGCTCGACAGGATGGGACTACACCTTC. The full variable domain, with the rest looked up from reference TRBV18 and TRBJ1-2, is NAGVMQNPRHLVRRRGQEARLRCSPMKGHSHVYWYRQLPEEGLKFMVYLQKENIIDESGMPKERFSAEFPKEGPSILRIQQVVRGDSAAYFCASSTGWDYTFGSGTRLTVV.

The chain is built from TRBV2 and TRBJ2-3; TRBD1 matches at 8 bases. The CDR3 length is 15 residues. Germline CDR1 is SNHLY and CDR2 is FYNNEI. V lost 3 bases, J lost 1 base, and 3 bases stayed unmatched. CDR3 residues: CASSDGGQGTDTQYF. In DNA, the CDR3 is TGTGCCAGCAGTGATGGGGGACAGGGCACAGATACGCAGTATTTT.

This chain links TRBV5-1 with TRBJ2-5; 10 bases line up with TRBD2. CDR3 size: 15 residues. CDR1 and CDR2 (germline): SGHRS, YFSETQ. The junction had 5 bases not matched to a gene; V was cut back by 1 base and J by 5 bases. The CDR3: CASSLKRGGQETQYF. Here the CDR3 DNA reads TGCGCCAGCAGCTTGAAGCGGGGGGGCCAGGAGACCCAGTACTTC. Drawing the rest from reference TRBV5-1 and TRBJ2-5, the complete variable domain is KAGVTQTPRYLIKTRGQQVTLSCSPISGHRSVSWYQQTPGQGLQFLFEYFSETQRNKGNFPGRFSGRQFSNSRSEMNVSTLELGDSALYLCASSLKRGGQETQYFGPGTRLLVL.

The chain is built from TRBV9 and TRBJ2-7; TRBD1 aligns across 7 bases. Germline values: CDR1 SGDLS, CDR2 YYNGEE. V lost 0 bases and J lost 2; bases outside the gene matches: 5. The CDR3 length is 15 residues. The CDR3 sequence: CASSVAVTGPYEQYF. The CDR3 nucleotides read TGTGCCAGCAGCGTAGCAGTGACAGGGCCCTACGAGCAGTACTTC. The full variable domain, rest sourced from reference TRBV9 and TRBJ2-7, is DSGVTQTPKHLITATGQRVTLRCSPRSGDLSVYWYQQSLDQGLQFLIQYYNGEERAKGNILERFSAQQFPDLHSELNLSSLELGDSALYFCASSVAVTGPYEQYFGPGTRLTVT.

This CDR3 is CASGLAGGAYTGELFF. The CDR3 DNA is TGTGCCAGTGGACTAGCGGGGGGGGCATACACCGGGGAGCTGTTTTTT. The chain has TRBV28 and TRBJ2-2; 15 nucleotides agree with TRBD2. Germline-derived CDR1 and CDR2 are MDHEN and SYDVKM. V was pared by 9 bases and J by 3 bases, with 5 bases of the junction left unmatched. The CDR3 is 16 amino acids.

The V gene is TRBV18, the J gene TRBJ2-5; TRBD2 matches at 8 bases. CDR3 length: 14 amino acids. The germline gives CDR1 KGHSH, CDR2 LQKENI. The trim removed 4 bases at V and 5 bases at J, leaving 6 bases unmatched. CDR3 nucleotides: TGTGCCAGCTCACTCGCGGGAGGAGGGGAGACCCAGTACTTC. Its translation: CASSLAGGGETQYF.

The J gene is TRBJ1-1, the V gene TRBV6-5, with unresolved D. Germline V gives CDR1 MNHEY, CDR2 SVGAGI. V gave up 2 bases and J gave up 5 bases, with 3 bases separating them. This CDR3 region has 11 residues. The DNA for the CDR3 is TGTGCCAGCAGTTACCAAACTGAAGCTTTCTTT. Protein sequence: CASSYQTEAFF.

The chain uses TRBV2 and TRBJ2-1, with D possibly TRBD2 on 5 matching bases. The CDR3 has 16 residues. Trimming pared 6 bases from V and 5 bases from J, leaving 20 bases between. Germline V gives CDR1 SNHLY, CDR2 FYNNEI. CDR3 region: CASSYERAVGHNEQFF. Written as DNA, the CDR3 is TGTGCCAGCAGCTACGAGAGGGCAGTAGGCCACAATGAGCAGTTCTTC.

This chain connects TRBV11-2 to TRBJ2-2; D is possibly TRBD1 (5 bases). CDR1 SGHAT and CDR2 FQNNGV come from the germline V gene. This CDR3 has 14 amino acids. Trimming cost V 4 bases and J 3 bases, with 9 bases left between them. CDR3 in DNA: TGTGCCAGCAGCTGGGGCAGTTACACCGGGGAGCTGTTTTTT. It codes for CASSWGSYTGELFF. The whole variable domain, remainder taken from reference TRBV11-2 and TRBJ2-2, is EAGVAQSPRYKIIEKRQSVAFWCNPISGHATLYWYQQILGQGPKLLIQFQNNGVVDDSQLPKDRFSAERLKGVDSTLKIQPAKLEDSAVYLCASSWGSYTGELFFGEGSRLTVL.

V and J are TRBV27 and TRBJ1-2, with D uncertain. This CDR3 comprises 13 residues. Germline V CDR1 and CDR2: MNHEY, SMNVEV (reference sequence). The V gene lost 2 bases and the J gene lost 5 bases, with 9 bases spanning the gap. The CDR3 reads CASSLGPAYGYTF. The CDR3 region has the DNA TGTGCCAGCAGTTTAGGGCCAGCTTATGGCTACACCTTC.

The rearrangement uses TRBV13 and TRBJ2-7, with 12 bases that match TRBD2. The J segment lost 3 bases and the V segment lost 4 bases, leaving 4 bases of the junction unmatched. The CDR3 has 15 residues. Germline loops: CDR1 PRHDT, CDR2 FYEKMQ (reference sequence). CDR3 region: CASSSRTSGVYEQYF. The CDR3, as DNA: TGTGCCAGCAGCTCACGGACTAGCGGGGTCTACGAGCAGTACTTC.

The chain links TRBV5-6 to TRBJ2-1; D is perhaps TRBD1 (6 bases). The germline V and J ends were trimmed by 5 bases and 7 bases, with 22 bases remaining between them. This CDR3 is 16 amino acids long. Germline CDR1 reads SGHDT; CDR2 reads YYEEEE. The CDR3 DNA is TGTGCCAGCAGTTCCTACAGGGTATCCTCATATAATGAGCAGTTCTTC. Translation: CASSSYRVSSYNEQFF.

CDR3 nucleotides: TGTGCCAGCAGCGTCCAGCTCGGGACATATGAGCAGTTCTTC. Amino acids: CASSVQLGTYEQFF. The V and J genes are TRBV9 and TRBJ2-1, with a possible D match to TRBD1 (6 bases). The CDR3 is made up of 14 amino acids. V was pared by 2 bases and J by 8 bases, with 14 bases between. Germline assignment: CDR1 SGDLS and CDR2 YYNGEE.

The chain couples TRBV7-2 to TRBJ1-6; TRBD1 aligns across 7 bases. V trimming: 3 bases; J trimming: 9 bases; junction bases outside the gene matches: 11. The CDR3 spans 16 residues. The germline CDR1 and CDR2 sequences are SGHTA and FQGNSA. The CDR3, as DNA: TGTGCCAGCAGCTTTATCCCGGGACAGATATCTTCACCCCTCCACTTT. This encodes CASSFIPGQISSPLHF.

The CDR3 DNA reads as TGTGCCAGCAGCTCTTCCTCTGGAAACACCATATATTTT. It yields the protein CASSSSSGNTIYF. This chain connects TRBV11-2 to TRBJ1-3; no clear D gene. CDR3 length: 13 amino acids. CDR1 and CDR2 from the germline V gene are SGHAT and FQNNGV. The V gene lost 4 bases and the J gene lost 0 bases, with 4 bases spanning the gap. Supplemented by reference TRBV11-2 and TRBJ1-3, the full variable domain reads EAGVAQSPRYKIIEKRQSVAFWCNPISGHATLYWYQQILGQGPKLLIQFQNNGVVDDSQLPKDRFSAERLKGVDSTLKIQPAKLEDSAVYLCASSSSSGNTIYFGEGSWLTVV.

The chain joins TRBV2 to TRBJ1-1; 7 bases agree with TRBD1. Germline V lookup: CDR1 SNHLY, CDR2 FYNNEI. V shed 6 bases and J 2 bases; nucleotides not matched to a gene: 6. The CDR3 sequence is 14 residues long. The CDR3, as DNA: TGTGCCAGCAGGCAACAGGGGAGCAACACTGAAGCTTTCTTT. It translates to CASRQQGSNTEAFF.